This TCR beta chain was captured in a study of T cells in Graves' hyperthyroidism and ophthalmopathy (dated by TCRdb to about 2019). Broadly, across the study: Peripheral blood samples were taken at the time of initial diagnosis, prior to any treatment. A discovery cohort of about a hundred patients, 43 with Graves' ophthalmopathy and roughly 59 with stable Graves' hyperthyroidism, was used to find distinguishing TCR V-J signatures. Whether ophthalmopathy could be predicted prospectively was tested in an independent validation cohort made up of approximately 19 hyperthyroidism patients plus 17 patients who later progressed to ophthalmopathy. The 75 to 100 discovery patients were randomly divided into training and test sets at a 7:3 ratio. In six Graves' hyperthyroidism patients, the study also compared T-cell repertoires from thyroid tissue with T-cell repertoires from blood. Once sampling was done, hyperthyroidism patients were given methimazole at a starting dose of 30 mg daily, whereas ophthalmopathy patients were given high-dose intravenous methylprednisolone. The paper reports TCR Vbeta CDR3 sequencing of roughly 140 peripheral blood samples: 40 or so ophthalmopathy, 70 to 85 hyperthyroidism and around 17 progressor patients.

The sample holds many counts of this clonotype. Its antigen remains unidentified. The record has no base qualities; no much larger clone is one base away. General findings and caveats noted by the study authors: No statistical method was used to set the sample size in advance, and investigators knew the group allocation. Blood samples also contained most of the expanded thyroid clonotypes (frequency above 0.001), which suggests that blood repertoires may reflect thyroid immune responses. In validation, progression to ophthalmopathy was predicted by the model with 70% to 71% sensitivity and nearly 75% specificity, a median of around 5.9 months before onset. A 13 V-J signature model separated ophthalmopathy from stable hyperthyroidism, with approximately 87% sensitivity and roughly 81% specificity in cross-validation and 80%/75% in testing.

Amplification of TCR beta CDR3 regions was carried out from RNA transcripts. A first-round RT-PCR of the TCR CDR3 used the HTBI primer set with the Qiagen OneStep RT-PCR kit. The libraries were constructed in a second round of multiplex PCR and then size-selected and purified. The libraries were sequenced on an Illumina HiSeq2000 using paired-end 100 bp reads. Per the original workflow: SOAPnuke was used to process the raw data, with reads discarded if the reads contained adapters or uncalled bases, had a mean Phred below 15, or lacked an exact constant-primer or identifier match. COPE v1.2.5 was used to merge high-quality paired reads, and clonotypes were defined as unique nucleotide sequences. MiTCR v1.1 was used to align the clonotypes against IMGT TRBV, TRBD and TRBJ reference segments. Only V-J combinations with frequency above 0.0001, covering approximately 99% of repertoires, were analysed. The TCS score was defined as F50 (clonal expansion) divided by E x V (chaos), with BLOSUM62-based TCRdist calculated between CDR3 peptides within each V-J. Welch's t-statistics and random forest reduced around 550 V-J features to 13, which were used in a naive Bayes classifier (R e1071). The public sequencing data were trimmed at Q25 with fastp and processed into clonotypes with MiXCR by TCRdb, which kept only in-frame beta chains. Each CDR3 protein gets just one entry, which takes the most common genes and DNA from the rows behind it. These V and J calls derive from TCRdb rather than the authors' analysis. The sample profile shows hundreds of thousands of distinct CDR3 sequences; around 25% of them were found once. Under 40% of the sample comes from the top ten.

In the ophthalmopathy patients, disease was moderately to severely active, with a Clinical Activity Score of 3 or more, a NOSPECS grade of 4 or more, and a duration of less than 3 months. Patients with uncontrolled infections, other autoimmune diseases, pregnancy or lactation were excluded. Diagnoses were based on clinical symptoms, serum thyroxine and TRAb, thyroid ultrasound and orbital computed tomography. Ficoll-Paque density gradient centrifugation was used to isolate PBMCs from 10 ml of fresh peripheral blood. Total RNA was extracted with Trizol reagent, and quality was checked on an Agilent 2100 Bioanalyzer. CDR1 and CDR2 are drawn from the germline V gene: MNHEY, SVGAGI. V and J are truncated by 4 bases and 4 bases respectively, leaving an intervening sequence of 16 bases. The CDR3, cysteine through phenylalanine, is 15 amino acids long. The only DNA kept is the CDR3, 45 bases in frame from the first base.

Material: blood. The source is a woman aged 40 to 50 with Graves' ophthalmopathy. Here the chain combines TRBV6-5 and TRBJ1-2; a weak D assignment points to TRBD1 (5 bases agree). Read as DNA, the sequence is TGTGCCAGCAGTTCGTCCGGGACGGGCCCCTATGGCTACACCTTC. Protein translation: CASSSSGTGPYGYTF.